These 28 T cell receptor beta chains were sequenced from one sample in a study of spatial heterogeneity in lung cancer. The study's findings and limits: In tumors, expanded intratumoral alpha and beta TCR counts tracked mutation counts.

The time point: sample taken at primary tumor resection. The antigens for these receptors are not known. Using its own MiXCR run on the 5' RACE reads, TCRdb lists one record per CDR3 protein. Here the sample spans about 9,800 distinct CDR3 sequences, about 54% being singletons. Sequenced here: lung tumor tissue, sampled at surgery. The source of these receptors is a female donor with early-stage non-small cell lung cancer.

This clonotype has just a few counts. Since the library was made to target alpha chains, this beta chain is a stray read and its abundance is not meaningful. V usage is TRBV7-6 and J usage is TRBJ2-1; 9 bases match TRBD1. The ends lost 5 bases at V and 6 bases at J; junction bases unmatched: 8. Germline CDR1 and CDR2: SGHVS and FNYEAQ. This CDR3 is built from 15 residues. The CDR3 DNA reads as TGTGCCAGCAGCGCCCGGGACAGGGATAGCAATGAGCAGTTCTTC. The encoded protein is CASSARDRDSNEQFF.

About this clonotype: A library prepared for alpha chains yielded this beta chain as an off-target read; its size is of little meaning. The genes are TRBV12-3 or TRBV12-4 and TRBJ2-3; a possible D gene is TRBD2 (5 bases). The length of the CDR3 is 13 residues. Trimming stripped 1 base from V and 5 bases from J, with 7 bases between. CDR3 DNA sequence: TGTGCCAGCAGTTTAGGAGGGCGAGATACGCAGTATTTT. Encoded protein: CASSLGGRDTQYF.

Remarks on this clonotype: Little can be read into the size of this beta chain, an off-target read in a library designed for alpha chains. The chain employs TRBV5-1 and TRBJ2-1, with D unresolved. Trimming removed 3 bases at V and 2 bases at J, with 12 bases between. The CDR3 totals 15 residues. Germline lookup yields CDR1 SGHRS and CDR2 YFSETQ. In DNA, the CDR3 is TGCGCCAGCAGCTCGGGTAGGGTGACCTACAATGAGCAGTTCTTC. Protein: CASSSGRVTYNEQFF. The variable domain in full, completed from reference TRBV5-1 and TRBJ2-1, reads KAGVTQTPRYLIKTRGQQVTLSCSPISGHRSVSWYQQTPGQGLQFLFEYFSETQRNKGNFPGRFSGRQFSNSRSEMNVSTLELGDSALYLCASSSGRVTYNEQFFGPGTRLTVL.

Note on this clonotype: Within a library made for alpha chains, this beta chain is off target, and its count is uninformative. J is TRBJ2-4 and V is TRBV12-3 or TRBV12-4; 10 nucleotides match TRBD1. V dropped 8 bases and J dropped 8; count of bases not matched to a gene: 18. The CDR3 sequence is 17 residues long. CDR3 sequence reads: CASALLGTGARQDIQYF. CDR3 bases: TGTGCCAGCGCCTTACTAGGGACAGGGGCCCGCCAGGACATTCAGTACTTC.

By sample share, this clonotype is medium-sized. This beta chain slipped into a library made for alpha chains as a stray read, so its size is not meaningful. The chain uses TRBV5-4 and TRBJ1-2; D possibly corresponds to TRBD1 (5 bases). V gave up 3 bases and J gave up 4 bases, with 10 bases separating them. The CDR3 totals 13 residues. Germline V gene data show CDR1 as SGHNT and CDR2 as YYREEE (reference sequence). The CDR3 DNA reads as TGTGCCAGCAGCTCGCTCACAGGCTATGGCTACACCTTC. It specifies CASSSLTGYGYTF.

On this clonotype: This beta chain is off target for a library built for alpha chains, so its abundance means little. The chain recombines TRBV12-3 or TRBV12-4 with TRBJ2-2; D unresolved. Trimming took off 3 bases at V and 4 bases at J, with 9 bases between the two ends. The CDR3 covers 14 residues. The CDR3 coding sequence is TGTGCCAGCAGTTTCGCTGGGTCCACCGGGGAGCTGTTTTTT. Encoded protein: CASSFAGSTGELFF.

This clonotype was seen a few times. This beta chain is an unintended read in a library built for alpha chains; its size means little. The J gene is TRBJ2-5, the V gene TRBV12-3 or TRBV12-4; no reliable D call. The V end was cut by 5 bases, the J end by 9 bases, with 25 bases between. The CDR3 contains 16 residues. The CDR3 loop reads CASSNPRPGLKRPQYF. As DNA, the CDR3 is TGTGCCAGCAGTAACCCGCGCCCGGGTCTTAAGAGACCCCAGTACTTC.

Comments on this clonotype: Found in a library prepared for alpha chains, this beta chain is an off-target read, and its abundance has little meaning. The J gene is TRBJ2-3, the V gene TRBV10-3; D gene uncertain. The CDR3 runs 13 residues. Trimming stripped 4 bases from V and 5 bases from J, with 10 bases between. CDR1 and CDR2 from the germline V gene are ENHRY and SYGVKD. CDR3 sequence (DNA): TGTGCCATCAGTGGAGAGGCGAGAGATACGCAGTATTTT. Its translation is CAISGEARDTQYF.

Only a few counts were recorded for this clonotype. This beta chain is a stray read from a library made for alpha chains; its abundance is not meaningful. The chain carries TRBV4-1 and TRBJ2-5; D is perhaps TRBD1 (5 bases). Deletions cut 0 bases from V and 5 bases from J, with 10 bases between. Germline V gene sequence: CDR1 MGHRA, CDR2 YSYEKL. This CDR3 has 14 amino acids. As DNA, the CDR3 is TGCGCCAGCAGCCAAGATCCAGGGCGGGAGACCCAGTACTTC. Its translation: CASSQDPGRETQYF.

With respect to this clonotype: The library was prepared for alpha chains; this beta chain is a stray read, so its frequency means little. The CDR3 sequence: CASSLGQPYYGYTF. CDR3 DNA: TGTGCCAGCAGCTTGGGACAGCCGTACTATGGCTACACCTTC. The chain uses TRBV5-4 and TRBJ1-2, with D perhaps TRBD1 (5 bases). The CDR3 covers 14 residues. Trimming removed 0 bases from V and 3 bases from J, with 9 bases in between. The V gene's germline CDR1 is SGHNT and CDR2 YYREEE (reference sequence).

A word on this clonotype: This beta chain slipped into a library made for alpha chains as a stray read, so its size is not meaningful. The chain joins TRBV7-2 to TRBJ2-5; TRBD2 agrees at 8 bases. Germline V lookup: CDR1 SGHTA, CDR2 FQGNSA. V was clipped by 4 bases and J by 2 bases; unmatched bases: 6. This CDR3 has 15 residues. The CDR3 sequence: CASSSIAGRQETQYF. Written as DNA, the CDR3 is TGTGCCAGCAGCTCCATAGCGGGGAGACAAGAGACCCAGTACTTC.

This clonotype has a handful of counts. The library was built for alpha chains, so this beta chain is an off-target read and its size means little. The CDR3 DNA follows: TGTGCCAGCAGCAAAAGATCGGGGGAAAAACTGTTTTTT. The encoded protein is CASSKRSGEKLFF. The rearrangement links TRBV7-6 to TRBJ1-4; D remains ambiguous. From germline, CDR1 is SGHVS and CDR2 FNYEAQ. The V end was cut by 5 bases, the J end by 8 bases, with 12 bases between. The CDR3 is 13 amino acids.

Comments on this clonotype: The library was built for alpha chains, so this beta chain is an off-target read and its size means little. CDR3 sequence (DNA): TGTGCCAGTAGTATTTCGGGGGGTACGCAGTATTTT. Its translation is CASSISGGTQYF. The chain links TRBV19 to TRBJ2-3; 7 bases fit TRBD2. The CDR3 sequence is 12 residues long. Germline-derived CDR1 and CDR2 are LNHDA and SQIVND (reference sequence). V gave up 3 bases and J gave up 8 bases; unmatched junction bases: 2.

This clonotype qualifies as medium-sized. This beta chain is off target for a library built for alpha chains, so its abundance means little. The rearrangement joins TRBV20-1 to TRBJ1-2, with 7 bases that match TRBD1. The CDR3 is made up of 13 amino acids. CDR1 is DFQATT and CDR2 is SNEGSKA in the germline V gene (reference sequence). J lost 13 bases, V lost 5 bases, and 16 bases had no gene match. CDR3 protein: CSAGPHPDRVPTF. CDR3 in DNA: TGCAGTGCTGGCCCGCACCCCGACAGGGTCCCCACCTTC.

This clonotype has only a few counts. This beta chain is a stray sequence in a library constructed for alpha chains; its clone size is not meaningful. V is TRBV7-3 and J is TRBJ2-3; D may be TRBD1 or TRBD2 (5 bases each). In germline, CDR1 is SGHTA, CDR2 FQGTGA. Trimming cost V 5 bases and J 0 bases, with 15 bases left between them. The CDR3 has 16 residues. The CDR3 spells CASSHQGDPSTDTQYF. The CDR3 DNA reads as TGTGCCAGCAGCCACCAAGGGGACCCTAGCACAGATACGCAGTATTTT.

In the case of this clonotype: This beta chain is a stray read from a library made for alpha chains; its abundance is not meaningful. The chain combines TRBV27 with TRBJ1-2; D not resolved. In germline, CDR1 is MNHEY, CDR2 SMNVEV (reference sequence). V lost 7 bases, J lost 7 bases, and 19 bases lay in between. There are 14 residues in the CDR3. CDR3: CASKGGLEVRGYTF. CDR3 DNA sequence: TGTGCCAGCAAAGGAGGGCTGGAAGTTCGTGGCTACACCTTC.

A few counts support this clonotype. A library made for alpha chains picked up this beta chain off target, so its size means little. V gene TRBV5-1 combines with J gene TRBJ2-3; perhaps TRBD1 as D (6 bases). The V gene's germline CDR1 is SGHRS and CDR2 YFSETQ. The V end lost 7 bases, the J end lost 3 bases, and 12 bases lay between the germline ends. The CDR3 loop spans 13 amino acids. Here the CDR3 reads CASSGQRTDTQYF. As DNA, the CDR3 is TGCGCCAGCTCCGGACAGAGGACAGATACGCAGTATTTT.

The sample holds a few counts of this clonotype. With the library built for alpha chains, this beta chain is off target and its frequency is not meaningful. V and J are TRBV7-2 and TRBJ2-5; maybe TRBD2 (6 bases). Germline lookup yields CDR1 SGHTA and CDR2 FQGNSA. V shed 0 bases and J shed 7 bases, with 12 bases lying between them. The CDR3 runs to 14 residues. The CDR3 coding sequence is TGTGCCAGCAGCTTAGCTCTGGGGGGTCGGACCCAGTACTTC. Its translation is CASSLALGGRTQYF.

As regards this clonotype: This beta chain slipped into a library made for alpha chains as a stray read, so its size is not meaningful. The chain recombines TRBV6-5 with TRBJ1-6; 9 nucleotides match TRBD1. This CDR3 has 17 residues. CDR1 and CDR2 (germline): MNHEY, SVGAGI. J gave up 2 bases and V 5 bases, and 7 bases lay outside the gene matches. The CDR3 region has the DNA TGTGCCAGCAGTCGTCCCGGGACAGGGACCTATAATTCACCCCTCCACTTT. It codes for CASSRPGTGTYNSPLHF.

Points on this clonotype: Being off target in a library aimed at alpha chains, this beta chain has a size of little meaning. J is TRBJ2-1 and V is TRBV5-1; 7 nucleotides match TRBD2. The CDR3 runs to 16 residues. Germline CDR1 SGHRS, CDR2 YFSETQ. J lost 4 bases, V lost 5 bases, and 12 bases had no gene match. The CDR3 reads CASRPSGGGSYNEQFF. CDR3 sequence (DNA): TGCGCCAGCAGGCCATCCGGCGGGGGTTCTTACAATGAGCAGTTCTTC.

As for this clonotype: This beta chain lies outside the target of a library built for alpha chains; its clone size means little. The chain couples TRBV20-1 to TRBJ1-1; TRBD1 agrees at 8 bases. In germline, CDR1 is DFQATT, CDR2 SNEGSKA (reference sequence). This CDR3 has 13 amino acids. V shed 5 bases and J 2 bases; nucleotides not matched to a gene: 4. CDR3 protein: CSAEQGVNTEAFF. The CDR3 DNA reads as TGCAGTGCTGAACAGGGGGTAAACACTGAAGCTTTCTTT.

For this clonotype: This beta chain is a stray sequence in a library constructed for alpha chains; its clone size is not meaningful. The V call is TRBV2, the J call TRBJ1-5, with D unclear. V was cut by 6 bases and J by 7 bases, with 13 bases left in between. Germline V gives CDR1 SNHLY, CDR2 FYNNEI. The CDR3 runs to 13 residues. The CDR3 DNA is TGTGCCAGCAGAAACAGCTGGGTCCAGCCCCAGCATTTT. Translated, it gives CASRNSWVQPQHF.

As regards this clonotype: For a library built for alpha chains, this beta chain is a stray read; little rests on its size. The chain links TRBV27 to TRBJ2-3, with a weak D call TRBD1 (5 bases). The CDR3 extends over 11 amino acids. Germline CDR1 reads MNHEY; CDR2 reads SMNVEV (reference sequence). V dropped 8 bases and J dropped 2 bases, with 5 bases sitting between them. CDR3 loop: CASGATDTQYF. The DNA for the CDR3 is TGTGCCAGCGGGGCCACAGATACGCAGTATTTT.

Regarding this clonotype: This beta chain slipped into a library made for alpha chains as a stray read, so its size is not meaningful. The chain is built from TRBV14 and TRBJ2-7; 13 positions agree with TRBD2. V gave up 0 bases and J gave up 0 bases; unmatched junction bases: 11. Looked up from germline, CDR1 is SGHDN and CDR2 is FVKESK. The length of the CDR3 is 20 residues. CDR3 sequence: CASSQDGRLAGGSYSYEQYF. In nucleotides, the CDR3 is TGTGCCAGCAGCCAAGATGGGAGACTAGCGGGGGGATCATACTCCTACGAGCAGTACTTC.

Concerning this clonotype itself: Found in a library prepared for alpha chains, this beta chain is an off-target read, and its abundance has little meaning. The J gene is TRBJ2-7, the V gene TRBV28; TRBD1 agrees at 10 bases. J was trimmed by 4 bases and V by 5 bases; bases with no gene match: 8. The CDR3 runs 15 residues. Germline assignment: CDR1 MDHEN and CDR2 SYDVKM. CDR3 amino acids: CASSLTGGGKYEQYF. CDR3 DNA sequence: TGTGCCAGCAGTCTGACAGGGGGCGGCAAGTACGAGCAGTACTTC.

As for this clonotype: This beta chain is a stray read from a library made for alpha chains; its abundance is not meaningful. The gene calls are TRBV6-1 and TRBJ1-5; maybe TRBD1 (6 bases). Trimming cost V 4 bases and J 9 bases, with 19 bases left between them. Germline V gene lookup returns CDR1 MNHNS and CDR2 SASEGT. The length of the CDR3 is 15 residues. The CDR3 sequence is CASSGGPGNNWPQHF. The CDR3 DNA follows: TGTGCCAGCAGTGGGGGGCCAGGGAATAATTGGCCCCAGCATTTT.

Concerning this clonotype: This beta chain is a stray read from a library made for alpha chains; its abundance is not meaningful. V gene TRBV9 combines with J gene TRBJ2-7, with D perhaps TRBD2 (5 bases). V was trimmed by 0 bases and J by 5 bases, leaving 18 bases between them. Germline V gene sequence: CDR1 SGDLS, CDR2 YYNGEE. CDR3 length: 16 amino acids. CDR3 protein: CASSVGRRGGLDEQYF. The CDR3 nucleotides are TGTGCCAGCAGCGTAGGCCGGAGAGGCGGGTTGGACGAGCAGTACTTC. Full variable domain (outside the CDR3, taken from reference TRBV9 and TRBJ2-7): DSGVTQTPKHLITATGQRVTLRCSPRSGDLSVYWYQQSLDQGLQFLIQYYNGEERAKGNILERFSAQQFPDLHSELNLSSLELGDSALYFCASSVGRRGGLDEQYFGPGTRLTVT.

Notes on this clonotype: For a library built for alpha chains, this beta chain is a stray read; little rests on its size. The V and J genes are TRBV15 and TRBJ2-5; D is perhaps TRBD2 (6 bases). The V and J ends lost 3 bases and 3 bases respectively, with 20 bases between them. Germline lookup yields CDR1 LNHNV and CDR2 YYDKDF (reference sequence). There are 17 residues in the CDR3. Here the CDR3 reads CATSREGPGSVKETQYF. For the CDR3, the DNA is TGTGCCACCAGCAGGGAAGGGCCCGGGAGCGTCAAAGAGACCCAGTACTTC.